These 13 T cell receptor beta chains were sequenced from one sample in a study of cytomegalovirus exposure and HLA in healthy donors. In the PCR, 60 Vbeta and 13 Jbeta primers were used. Data came from immunoSEQ multiplex PCR; TCRdb stores just in-frame clones and leaves some out. The ten most abundant clones cover about 2.1% of a sample with roughly 62,000 clones. Material: PBMCs. The receptor set was obtained from a woman under 30 in good health and CMV-seronegative.

The chain carries TRBV21-1 and TRBJ1-5; the listed D gene, TRBD1, was not tested against the DNA. TRBV21-1 is a documented pseudogene. CDR3 length: 15 amino acids. The CDR3 sequence: CASSETGAEVKPQHF. For the CDR3, the DNA is TGTGCCAGCAGCGAGACAGGGGCGGAGGTCAAGCCCCAGCATTTT.

V is TRBV6-1 and J is TRBJ2-7; 11 nucleotides align to TRBD2. The J segment lost 3 bases and the V segment lost 5 bases, leaving 6 bases of the junction unmatched. The germline V gene encodes CDR1 MNHNS and CDR2 SASEGT. This CDR3 comprises 15 residues. This chain's CDR3 is CASSPGLADHYEQYF. The CDR3 nucleotides read TGTGCCAGCAGTCCGGGACTAGCGGACCACTACGAGCAGTACTTC.

J is TRBJ2-1 and V is TRBV4-2, with D perhaps TRBD2 (6 bases). The CDR3 covers 16 residues. Trimming left V 0 bases short and J 6 bases short, with 15 bases between. Germline CDR1 is LGHNA and CDR2 is YNFKEQ. CDR3 loop: CASSQDFTSSFNEQFF. In nucleotides, the CDR3 is TGTGCCAGCAGCCAAGATTTCACTAGCAGTTTCAATGAGCAGTTCTTC.

This chain connects TRBV28 to TRBJ2-7; D perhaps matches TRBD2 (6 bases). This CDR3 spans 13 amino acids. CDR1 MDHEN and CDR2 SYDVKM come from the germline V gene. The ends were cut back, 8 bases at V and 3 bases at J, with 14 bases in the middle. The CDR3 reads CASAGPTFYEQYF. Written as DNA, the CDR3 is TGTGCCAGCGCGGGACCGACCTTCTACGAGCAGTACTTC.

Details on this clone: One end of the junction varies from germline; a read error may be responsible. The chain uses TRBV6-4 and TRBJ2-3; 10 nucleotides line up with TRBD2. This CDR3 has 15 amino acids. Germline V lookup: CDR1 MRHNA, CDR2 SNTAGT. The CDR3 nucleotides read TGTGCCAGCAGTGCCGAAGCGGGAGGGCCAGATAAGCAGTATTTT. Encoded protein: CASSAEAGGPDKQYF.

The genes are TRBV7-9 and TRBJ2-3; 8 bases are shared with TRBD1. V trimming: 5 bases; J trimming: 1 base; junction bases outside the gene matches: 11. Germline CDR1 is SEHNR and CDR2 is FQNEAQ (reference sequence). This CDR3 region has 17 residues. The DNA for the CDR3 is TGTGCCAGCAGCCGACGCAGGGGGCTTCGGGGCACAGATACGCAGTATTTT. Encoded protein: CASSRRRGLRGTDTQYF.

This chain links TRBV4-1 with TRBJ2-7; 10 nucleotides align to TRBD2. J lost 6 bases, V lost 1 base, and 9 bases had no gene match. Germline CDR1 MGHRA, CDR2 YSYEKL. The CDR3 is made up of 16 amino acids. In DNA, the CDR3 is TGCGCCAGCAGCCAAGTCCCTAGCGGGGGTTCCAGCGAGCAGTACTTC. Its translation: CASSQVPSGGSSEQYF.

CDR3 loop: CASSVAQTGGLGNTIYF. The CDR3 coding sequence is TGTGCCAGCAGCGTAGCCCAGACAGGGGGTCTTGGAAACACCATATATTTT. This chain uses TRBV9 with TRBJ1-3, with 9 bases matching TRBD1. This CDR3 has 17 amino acids. V dropped 0 bases and J dropped 3; count of bases not matched to a gene: 7. Germline CDR1 and CDR2: SGDLS and YYNGEE. Full variable domain (missing parts from reference TRBV9 and TRBJ1-3): DSGVTQTPKHLITATGQRVTLRCSPRSGDLSVYWYQQSLDQGLQFLIQYYNGEERAKGNILERFSAQQFPDLHSELNLSSLELGDSALYFCASSVAQTGGLGNTIYFGEGSWLTVV.

V is TRBV6-9 and J is TRBJ1-1; D gene ambiguous. Germline-derived CDR1 and CDR2 are MNHGY and SVAAGI. The CDR3 is 13 amino acids. The V end was cut by 4 bases, the J end by 8 bases, with 14 bases between. The CDR3 reads CASSLNSGHEAFF. Written as DNA, the CDR3 is TGTGCCAGCAGTTTGAATAGCGGTCACGAAGCTTTCTTT.

The chain employs TRBV6-1 and TRBJ1-1; weak D call: TRBD1 (5 bases). Germline V lookup: CDR1 MNHNS, CDR2 SASEGT. The CDR3 covers 13 residues. V was trimmed by 10 bases and J by 5 bases, leaving 17 bases between them. The CDR3 protein is CANQPGRSTEAFF. Here the CDR3 DNA reads TGTGCCAACCAACCAGGGAGGAGTACTGAAGCTTTCTTT.

This sequence joins TRBV10-3 and TRBJ1-5; 7 nucleotides match TRBD1. V was pared by 5 bases and J by 4 bases, with 8 bases of the junction left unmatched. The CDR3 contains 15 residues. Per germline, CDR1 ENHRY and CDR2 SYGVKD. CDR3 protein: CAISRTGESNQPQHF. The DNA for the CDR3 is TGTGCCATCAGTCGAACAGGGGAATCTAATCAGCCCCAGCATTTT.

J is TRBJ1-2 and V is TRBV4-1; a weak D match, TRBD1 (5 bases). This CDR3 spans 15 amino acids. V lost 1 base and J lost 3, with 12 bases in between. Germline assignment: CDR1 MGHRA and CDR2 YSYEKL. This chain's CDR3 is CASSQVPGQDYGYTF. The CDR3 nucleotides are TGCGCCAGCAGCCAAGTACCAGGGCAAGACTATGGCTACACCTTC.

J is TRBJ2-1 and V is TRBV9; tentative D call: TRBD2 (5 bases). This CDR3 is 15 amino acids long. Germline CDR1 and CDR2: SGDLS and YYNGEE. The V and J ends lost 0 bases and 10 bases respectively, with 17 bases between them. The CDR3 reads CASSVATYPRGEQFF. DNA for the CDR3: TGTGCCAGCAGCGTAGCTACTTACCCTCGGGGAGAGCAGTTCTTC.